Included here is one T cell receptor (beta chain) sequence, with context. Its cognate antigen is unknown. V lost 8 bases to trimming and J lost 7 bases, with 14 bases between them. The CDR3 loop spans 13 amino acids. Looked up from germline, CDR1 is LNHNV and CDR2 is YYDKDF (reference sequence). Second-dose schedules of about 4 or about 12 weeks were combined. This specimen belongs to a study of T cell responses to AZD1222 COVID-19 vaccine. The study, taken as a whole, reports: Unmutated variant regions reportedly attract nearly half of all spike-specific TCRs. Donors in the cohort were predominantly white British and more often female, and clonal diversity was possibly underestimated. Baseline serostatus was positive in only a handful of AZD1222 recipients.

Generated by immunoSEQ multiplex PCR, the TCRdb table keeps only in-frame clones and is missing some. The data contain 150,000 to 200,000 clones, 92% of them singletons. The chain joins TRBV15 to TRBJ1-4, with D maybe TRBD1 (6 bases). This receptor was taken from an adult who received the AZD1222 COVID-19 vaccine. This material consisted of peripheral blood, taken 28 days after the second AZD1222 dose. The CDR3 spells CATPGGEGEKLFF. The CDR3 DNA reads TGTGCCACCCCCGGGGGCGAGGGTGAAAAACTGTTTTTT.